This TCR beta chain came from a study of T cells in Graves' hyperthyroidism and ophthalmopathy. Findings and caveats of the study: In simple terms, a model built on 13 V-J features told ophthalmopathy apart from stable hyperthyroidism. Model-based prediction identified ophthalmopathy a median around seven months prior to its onset. Most clonotypes expanded in thyroid above 0.001 were likewise present in blood.

Amplified TCR beta CDR3 regions came from RNA transcripts. HTBI primers drove first-round RT-PCR of the TCR CDR3. From the multiplex PCR reads, TCRdb called clonotypes with MiXCR, one entry per CDR3 protein. The sample records fewer than 900,000 distinct CDR3 sequences, about 17% being singletons. This clonotype was observed many times. Its antigen remains unknown. The authors took PBMCs from over 8.5 ml fresh peripheral blood. The clonotype comes from a man between 18 and 35 years old with Graves' hyperthyroidism. What was sequenced was blood.

CDR3 in amino acids: CASRLISGRPEEQYF. CDR3 nucleotides: TGTGCCAGCAGATTGATAAGCGGGAGGCCCGAGGAGCAGTACTTC. The chain couples TRBV28 to TRBJ2-7, with TRBD2 identical over 9 bases. CDR1 MDHEN and CDR2 SYDVKM come from the germline V gene. This CDR3 is built from 15 residues. V shed 6 bases and J 7 bases; nucleotides not matched to a gene: 13. Based on the CDR3 plus reference TRBV28 and TRBJ2-7, the full variable domain is DVKVTQSSRYLVKRTGEKVFLECVQDMDHENMFWYRQDPGLGLRLIYFSYDVKMKEKGDIPEGYSVSREKKERFSLILESASTNQTSMYLCASRLISGRPEEQYFGPGTRLTVT.